The 10 T cell receptor beta chains reported below all come from one sample, sequenced in a study of cytomegalovirus exposure and HLA in healthy donors. The PCR made use of 60 Vbeta and 13 Jbeta primers. Libraries were prepared by immunoSEQ multiplex PCR; TCRdb keeps only in-frame clonotypes and omits some of them. The sample lists around 120,000 clones, 81% occurring once. The sequenced sample was PBMCs. The receptors were gathered from a man between 18 and 29 years old in good health and CMV-seronegative.

V and J are TRBV13 and TRBJ2-2; no definite D call. V shed 5 bases and J shed 2 bases, with 12 bases lying between them. The CDR3 runs to 15 residues. Germline values: CDR1 PRHDT, CDR2 FYEKMQ (reference sequence). The CDR3 is CASSPAHRNTGELFF. DNA for the CDR3: TGTGCCAGCAGCCCTGCTCACAGAAACACCGGGGAGCTGTTTTTT.

This clone was observed a single time. The rearrangement joins TRBV7-9 to TRBJ2-3, with a weak D call TRBD2 (5 bases). The CDR3 consists of 14 residues. Looked up from germline, CDR1 is SEHNR and CDR2 is FQNEAQ (reference sequence). Deletions cut 5 bases from V and 2 bases from J, with 11 bases between. CDR3 loop: CASSTGIPTDTQYF. The CDR3 coding sequence is TGTGCCAGCAGCACGGGGATACCCACAGATACGCAGTATTTT.

The rearrangement links TRBV7-3 to TRBJ2-1, with 11 bases fitting TRBD2. Looked up from germline, CDR1 is SGHTA and CDR2 is FQGTGA. J lost 10 bases, V lost 10 bases, and 9 bases had no gene match. CDR3 length: 13 amino acids. The CDR3, as DNA: TGTGCCACCGGGTCTGGGACTAGCGGCGAGCAGTTCTTC. Its translation is CATGSGTSGEQFF. Full variable domain (missing parts from reference TRBV7-3 and TRBJ2-1): GAGVSQTPSNKVTEKGKYVELRCDPISGHTALYWYRQSLGQGPEFLIYFQGTGAADDSGLPNDRFFAVRPEGSVSTLKIQRTERGDSAVYLCATGSGTSGEQFFGPGTRLTVL.

The genes are TRBV10-2 and TRBJ1-1, with D perhaps TRBD1 (6 bases). V was clipped by 8 bases and J by 1 base, with 14 bases between them. The CDR3 length is 14 residues. CDR1 and CDR2 (germline): WSHSY, SAAADI. This chain's CDR3 is CASLKQGRNTEAFF. The CDR3 nucleotides read TGCGCCAGCCTAAAACAGGGTAGGAACACTGAAGCTTTCTTT.

This clone has just a few counts. The rearrangement joins TRBV5-8 to TRBJ1-2; the D gene is possibly TRBD1 (6 bases). Germline V gene sequence: CDR1 SGHTS, CDR2 YDEGEE. Trimming pared 3 bases from V and 1 base from J, leaving 7 bases between. The CDR3 sequence is 13 residues long. CDR3 in DNA: TGTGCCAGCAGCTGGGACAATAACTATGGCTACACCTTC. It is translated as CASSWDNNYGYTF.

This clone occurred once. The chain uses TRBV11-2 and TRBJ1-5; D is unclear. This CDR3 spans 20 amino acids. Between the trimmed V and J ends, which lost 0 bases and 2 bases, there was a span of 23 bases. Germline V gives CDR1 SGHAT, CDR2 FQNNGV. The CDR3 loop is CASSLDPRGRTGVGNQPQHF. For the CDR3, the DNA is TGTGCCAGCAGCTTAGACCCTAGAGGCCGGACTGGGGTCGGCAATCAGCCCCAGCATTTT.

The chain uses TRBV7-2 and TRBJ1-1; D call uncertain. Germline CDR1 reads SGHTA; CDR2 reads FQGNSA. Deletions cut 2 bases from V and 7 bases from J, with 14 bases between. This CDR3 region has 14 residues. The CDR3, as DNA: TGTGCCAGCAGCTTATTAGTTCGTTACAGTGAAGCTTTCTTT. It is translated as CASSLLVRYSEAFF.

The chain has TRBV19 and TRBJ1-2; D not resolved. V lost 4 bases and J lost 2, with 8 bases in between. This CDR3 is built from 13 residues. The germline gives CDR1 LNHDA, CDR2 SQIVND (reference sequence). In DNA, the CDR3 is TGTGCCAGTAGTAGGGCCATGAACTATGGCTACACCTTC. This gives the protein CASSRAMNYGYTF.

This chain connects TRBV29-1 to TRBJ2-7; no clear D gene. V was cut by 4 bases and J by 0 bases, with 10 bases left in between. The CDR3 totals 13 residues. Germline V gene sequence: CDR1 SQVTM, CDR2 ANQGSEA. The CDR3 nucleotides are TGCAGCGTTGGTAGTCTGCTCTCCTACGAGCAGTACTTC. Translation gives CSVGSLLSYEQYF.

The V gene is TRBV9, the J gene TRBJ1-4; D not resolved. The CDR3 spans 12 residues. Germline-derived CDR1 and CDR2 are SGDLS and YYNGEE. V shed 4 bases and J shed 12 bases, with 13 bases lying between them. CDR3 amino acids: CASSPQGLELFF. The CDR3 nucleotides are TGTGCCAGCAGCCCCCAAGGCCTAGAACTGTTTTTT.